This TCR beta chain is drawn from a study of beta chain features in type 1 diabetes. The study's findings and limits: No resolution was reached here on whether HLA type influences TCRB rearrangement. Among patients, naive, central memory and Treg TCRB repertoires appeared more similar than among healthy donors. Among all four CD4+ subsets, Type 1 diabetes patients had TCRB CDR3s that were moderately but significantly shorter.

There are 13 residues in the CDR3. V was shortened by 5 bases and J by 5 bases, with 10 bases between the two germline ends. Germline V gives CDR1 SGHRS, CDR2 YFSETQ. All of the isolated RNA was reverse transcribed, so expressed TCRB transcripts were sequenced. This table comes from immunoSEQ multiplex PCR, and its TCRdb copy is limited to in-frame clones, with some not included. The profile shows hundreds of thousands of clones, more than 12% of them singletons. A sort by CD45RO/CCR7/CD25/CD127/CD95/CD27 yielded CD4+ naive, central memory, regulatory and stem cell-like memory cells. This clone turned up a few times. Its cognate antigen is unknown.

V is TRBV5-1 and J is TRBJ1-4; D is possibly TRBD1 (5 bases). The clonotype comes from a man aged 18 to 29 with type 1 diabetes. Sample: naive CD4+ T cells from blood. CDR3 protein: CASRDTENEKLFF. The CDR3 bases are TGCGCCAGCAGGGACACAGAGAATGAAAAACTGTTTTTT.